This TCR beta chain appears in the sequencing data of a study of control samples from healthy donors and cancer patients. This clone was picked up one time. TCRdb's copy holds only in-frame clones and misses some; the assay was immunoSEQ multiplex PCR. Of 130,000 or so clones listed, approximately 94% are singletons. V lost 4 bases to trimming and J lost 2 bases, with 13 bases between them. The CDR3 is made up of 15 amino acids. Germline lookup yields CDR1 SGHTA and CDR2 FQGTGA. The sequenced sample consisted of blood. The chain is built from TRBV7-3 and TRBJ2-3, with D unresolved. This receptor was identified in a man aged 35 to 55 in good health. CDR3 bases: TGTGCCAGCAGCTCCGGGCCCTCTCTCACAGATACGCAGTATTTT. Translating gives CASSSGPSLTDTQYF.